The present entry profiles one TCR beta chain with its context. The antigen is undetermined. Using immunoSEQ multiplex PCR, the repertoire was profiled, and TCRdb retains in-frame clones only, with some absent. The sample shows about 310,000 clones, roughly 88% of them seen only once. CDR1 SGDLS and CDR2 YYNGEE come from the germline V gene. The V end lost 0 bases, the J end lost 8 bases, and 11 bases lay between the germline ends. The length of the CDR3 is 13 residues. This record belongs to a study of cytomegalovirus exposure and HLA in healthy donors. Study results and caveats: Published work reported that the classifier diagnosed cytomegalovirus status with high specificity and sensitivity. The study put roughly 160 TCR beta chains on its list as cytomegalovirus-associated.

The donors formed part of the 120-subject validation cohort, distinct from the approximately 670-subject first cohort. This TCR was recovered from a man in his thirties or forties in good health and CMV-seronegative. The chain links TRBV9 to TRBJ1-1, with unresolved D. The specimen sequenced was PBMCs. CDR3 nucleotide sequence: TGTGCCAGCAGCGTAGGTGATTCCACAGAAGCTTTCTTT. Its protein product is CASSVGDSTEAFF.